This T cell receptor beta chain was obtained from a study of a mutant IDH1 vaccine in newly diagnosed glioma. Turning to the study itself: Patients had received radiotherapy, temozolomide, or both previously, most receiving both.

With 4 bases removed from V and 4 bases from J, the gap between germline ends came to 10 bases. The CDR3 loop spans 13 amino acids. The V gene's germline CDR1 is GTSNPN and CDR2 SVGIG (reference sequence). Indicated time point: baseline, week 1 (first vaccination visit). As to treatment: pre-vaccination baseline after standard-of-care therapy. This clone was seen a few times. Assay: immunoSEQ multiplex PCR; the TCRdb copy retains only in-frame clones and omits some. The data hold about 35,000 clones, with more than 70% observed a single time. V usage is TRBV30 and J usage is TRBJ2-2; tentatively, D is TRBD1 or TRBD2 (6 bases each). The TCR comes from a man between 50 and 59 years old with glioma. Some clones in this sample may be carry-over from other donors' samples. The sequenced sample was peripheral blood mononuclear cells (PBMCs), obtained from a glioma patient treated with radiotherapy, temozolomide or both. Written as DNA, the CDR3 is TGTGCCTGGAAAGGGGGGTTCACCGGGGAGCTGTTTTTT. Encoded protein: CAWKGGFTGELFF.